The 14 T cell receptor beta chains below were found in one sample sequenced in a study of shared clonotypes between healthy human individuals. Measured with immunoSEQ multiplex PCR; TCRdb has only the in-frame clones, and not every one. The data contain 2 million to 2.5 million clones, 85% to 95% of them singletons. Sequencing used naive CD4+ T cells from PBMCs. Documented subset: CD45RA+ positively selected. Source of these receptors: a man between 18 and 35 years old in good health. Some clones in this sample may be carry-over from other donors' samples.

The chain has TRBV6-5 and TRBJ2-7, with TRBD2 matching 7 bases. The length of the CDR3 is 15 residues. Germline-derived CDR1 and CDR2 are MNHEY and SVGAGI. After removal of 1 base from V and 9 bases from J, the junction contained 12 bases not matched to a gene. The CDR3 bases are TGTGCCAGCAGTTACTGGGGGAGGGAGGGTTCAGTGCAGTACTTC. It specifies CASSYWGREGSVQYF.

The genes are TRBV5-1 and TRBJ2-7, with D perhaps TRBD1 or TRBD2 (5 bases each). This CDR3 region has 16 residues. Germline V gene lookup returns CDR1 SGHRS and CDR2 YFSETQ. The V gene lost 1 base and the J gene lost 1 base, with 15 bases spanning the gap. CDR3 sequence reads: CASSLSWGPESYEQYF. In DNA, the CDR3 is TGCGCCAGCAGCTTGTCGTGGGGACCGGAATCCTACGAGCAGTACTTC.

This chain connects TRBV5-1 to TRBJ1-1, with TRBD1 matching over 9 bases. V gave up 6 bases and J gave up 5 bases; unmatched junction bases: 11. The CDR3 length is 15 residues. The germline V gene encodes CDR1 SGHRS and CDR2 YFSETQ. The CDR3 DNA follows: TGCGCCAGCATCGCCGCGGGACAGGGCTGGACTGAAGCTTTCTTT. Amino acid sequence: CASIAAGQGWTEAFF.

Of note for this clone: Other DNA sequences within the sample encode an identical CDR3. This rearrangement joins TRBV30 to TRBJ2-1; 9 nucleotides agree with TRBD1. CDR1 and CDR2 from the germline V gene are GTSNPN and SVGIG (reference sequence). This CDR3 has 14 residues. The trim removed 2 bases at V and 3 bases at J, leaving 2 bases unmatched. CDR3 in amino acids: CAWSKGQGYNEQFF. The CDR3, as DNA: TGTGCCTGGAGTAAGGGACAGGGCTACAATGAGCAGTTCTTC.

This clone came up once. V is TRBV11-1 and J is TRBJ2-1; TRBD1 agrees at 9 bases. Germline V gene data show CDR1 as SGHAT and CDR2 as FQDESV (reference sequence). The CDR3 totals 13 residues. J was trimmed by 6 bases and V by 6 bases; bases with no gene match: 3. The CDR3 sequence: CASRRGQGNEQFF. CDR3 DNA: TGTGCCAGCAGACGGGGACAGGGCAATGAGCAGTTCTTC.

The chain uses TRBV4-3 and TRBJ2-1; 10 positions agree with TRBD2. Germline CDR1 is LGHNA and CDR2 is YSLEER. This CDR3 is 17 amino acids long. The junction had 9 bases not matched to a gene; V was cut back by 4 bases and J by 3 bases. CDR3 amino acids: CASSRRWLAGGYNEQFF. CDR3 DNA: TGCGCCAGCAGCCGCCGCTGGTTAGCGGGAGGCTACAATGAGCAGTTCTTC.

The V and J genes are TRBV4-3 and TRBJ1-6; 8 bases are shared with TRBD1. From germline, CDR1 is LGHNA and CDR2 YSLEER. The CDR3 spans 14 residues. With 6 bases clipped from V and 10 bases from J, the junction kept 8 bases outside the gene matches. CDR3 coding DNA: TGCGCCAGCAGACCCGGACAGGGCGACTCACCCCTCCACTTT. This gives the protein CASRPGQGDSPLHF.

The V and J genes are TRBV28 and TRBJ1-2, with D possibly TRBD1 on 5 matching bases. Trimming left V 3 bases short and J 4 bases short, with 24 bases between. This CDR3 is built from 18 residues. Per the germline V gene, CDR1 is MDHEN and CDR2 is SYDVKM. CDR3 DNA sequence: TGTGCCAGCAGTTTTATGTGGGGCGGCGATACCGTCTTCTATGGCTACACCTTC. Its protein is CASSFMWGGDTVFYGYTF.

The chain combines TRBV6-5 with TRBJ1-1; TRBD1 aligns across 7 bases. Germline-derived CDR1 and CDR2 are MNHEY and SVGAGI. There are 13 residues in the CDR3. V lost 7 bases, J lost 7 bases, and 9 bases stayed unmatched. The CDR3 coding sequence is TGTGCCAGCAATCAGATCAGGGGGAGTGAAGCTTTCTTT. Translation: CASNQIRGSEAFF.

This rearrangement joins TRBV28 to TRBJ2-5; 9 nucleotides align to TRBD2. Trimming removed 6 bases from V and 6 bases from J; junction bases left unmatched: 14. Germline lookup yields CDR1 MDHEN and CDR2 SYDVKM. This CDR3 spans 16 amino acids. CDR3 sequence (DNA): TGTGCCAGCAGCCTGTTGGAGGTAGCGGGAGCGAAGACCCAGTACTTC. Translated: CASSLLEVAGAKTQYF.

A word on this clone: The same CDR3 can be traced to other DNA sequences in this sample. The CDR3: CASSYSANTEAFF. The CDR3, as DNA: TGTGCCAGCAGTTACTCGGCAAACACTGAAGCTTTCTTT. The rearrangement links TRBV6-5 to TRBJ1-1; no clear D gene. The CDR3 has 13 amino acids. V was cut by 0 bases and J by 2 bases, with 4 bases left in between. From germline, CDR1 is MNHEY and CDR2 SVGAGI.

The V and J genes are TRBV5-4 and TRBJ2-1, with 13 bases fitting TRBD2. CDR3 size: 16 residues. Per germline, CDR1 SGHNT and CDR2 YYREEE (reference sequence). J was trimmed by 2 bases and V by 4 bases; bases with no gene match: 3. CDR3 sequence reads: CASSGGLAGAYNEQFF. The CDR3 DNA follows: TGTGCCAGCAGCGGCGGACTAGCGGGGGCCTACAATGAGCAGTTCTTC.

This chain's CDR3 is CASSGEHTRQSRANVLTF. CDR3 DNA sequence: TGTGCCAGCAGTGGAGAACACACACGACAAAGTCGGGCCAACGTCCTGACTTTC. The rearrangement uses TRBV6-4 and TRBJ2-6; D not resolved. Trimming left V 4 bases short and J 5 bases short, with 21 bases between. CDR3 length: 18 residues. The germline CDR1 and CDR2 sequences are MRHNA and SNTAGT.

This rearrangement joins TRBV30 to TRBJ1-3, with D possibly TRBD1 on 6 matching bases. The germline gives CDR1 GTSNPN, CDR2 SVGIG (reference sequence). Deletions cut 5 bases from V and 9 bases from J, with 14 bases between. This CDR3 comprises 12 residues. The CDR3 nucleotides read TGTGCCTGGGGCGGGGGCGCGAGCACCATATATTTT. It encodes CAWGGGASTIYF.